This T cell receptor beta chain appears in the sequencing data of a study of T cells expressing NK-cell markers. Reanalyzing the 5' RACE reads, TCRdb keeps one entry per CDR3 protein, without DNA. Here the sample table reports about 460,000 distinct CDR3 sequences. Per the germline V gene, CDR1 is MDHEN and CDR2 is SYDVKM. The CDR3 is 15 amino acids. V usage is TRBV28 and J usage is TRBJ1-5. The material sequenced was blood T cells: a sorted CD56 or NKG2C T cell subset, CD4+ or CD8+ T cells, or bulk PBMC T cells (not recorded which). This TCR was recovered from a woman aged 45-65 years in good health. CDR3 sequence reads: CASSFVGGLHQPQHF.